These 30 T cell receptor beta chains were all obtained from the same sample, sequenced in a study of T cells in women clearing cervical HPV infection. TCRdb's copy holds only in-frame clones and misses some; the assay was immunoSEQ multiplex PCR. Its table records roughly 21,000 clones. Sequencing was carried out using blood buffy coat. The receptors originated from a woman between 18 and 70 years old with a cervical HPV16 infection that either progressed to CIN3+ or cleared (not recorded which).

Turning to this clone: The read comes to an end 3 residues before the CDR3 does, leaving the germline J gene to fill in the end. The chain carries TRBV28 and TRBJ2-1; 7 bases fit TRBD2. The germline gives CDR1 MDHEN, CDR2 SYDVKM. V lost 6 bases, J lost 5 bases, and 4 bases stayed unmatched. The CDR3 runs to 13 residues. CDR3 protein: CASRLTSDNEQFF. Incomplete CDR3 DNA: TGTGCCAGCAGACTCACTAGCGACAATGAG.

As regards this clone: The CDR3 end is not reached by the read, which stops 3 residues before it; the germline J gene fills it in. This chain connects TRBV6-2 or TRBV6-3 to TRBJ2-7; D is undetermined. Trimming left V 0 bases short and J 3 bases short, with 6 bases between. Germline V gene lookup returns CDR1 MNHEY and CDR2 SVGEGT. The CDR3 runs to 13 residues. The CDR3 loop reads CASSYSGSYEQYF. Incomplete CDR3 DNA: TGTGCCAGCAGTTACTCTGGCAGCTACGAG.

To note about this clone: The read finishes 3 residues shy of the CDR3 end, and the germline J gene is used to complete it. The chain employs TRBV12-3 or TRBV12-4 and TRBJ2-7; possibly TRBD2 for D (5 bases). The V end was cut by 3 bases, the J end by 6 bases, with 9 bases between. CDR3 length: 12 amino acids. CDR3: CASSFTGVEQYF. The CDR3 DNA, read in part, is TGTGCCAGCAGTTTTACCGGGGTCGAG.

The CDR3 reads CASSEGKVLAGGGQETQYF. The sequenced part of the CDR3 DNA is TGTGCCAGCAGTGAAGGAAAGGTACTAGCGGGAGGAGGGCAAGAGACC. The chain employs TRBV25-1 and TRBJ2-5, with 12 bases lining up with TRBD2. Read data end 3 residues before the CDR3 end; the end is taken from the germline J gene. This CDR3 is 19 amino acids long. V was clipped by 2 bases and J by 2 bases; unmatched bases: 12. Looked up from germline, CDR1 is MGHDK and CDR2 is SYGVNS. The entire variable domain, with the rest obtained from reference TRBV25-1 and TRBJ2-5, is as follows: EADIYQTPRYLVIGTGKKITLECSQTMGHDKMYWYQQDPGMELHLIHYSYGVNSTEKGDLSSESTVSRIRTEHFPLTLESARPSHTSQYLCASSEGKVLAGGGQETQYFGPGTRLLVL.

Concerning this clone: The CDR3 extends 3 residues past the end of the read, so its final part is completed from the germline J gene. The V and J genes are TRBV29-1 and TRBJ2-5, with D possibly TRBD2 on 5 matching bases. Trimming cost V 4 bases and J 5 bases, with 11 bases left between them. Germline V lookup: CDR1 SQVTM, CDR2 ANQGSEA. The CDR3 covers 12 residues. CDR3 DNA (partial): TGCAGCGTTGGCCCTAGCATGGAGACC. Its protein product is CSVGPSMET. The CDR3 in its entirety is CSVGPSMETQYF.

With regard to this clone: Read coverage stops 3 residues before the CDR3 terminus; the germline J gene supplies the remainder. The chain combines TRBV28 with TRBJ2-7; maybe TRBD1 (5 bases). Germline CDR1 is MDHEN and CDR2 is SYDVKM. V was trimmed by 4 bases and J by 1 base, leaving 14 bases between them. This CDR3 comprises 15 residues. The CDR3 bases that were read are TGTGCCAGCAGTTCACTGACAGAGCCTTCCTACGAG. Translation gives CASSSLTEPSYE. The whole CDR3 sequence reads CASSSLTEPSYEQYF.

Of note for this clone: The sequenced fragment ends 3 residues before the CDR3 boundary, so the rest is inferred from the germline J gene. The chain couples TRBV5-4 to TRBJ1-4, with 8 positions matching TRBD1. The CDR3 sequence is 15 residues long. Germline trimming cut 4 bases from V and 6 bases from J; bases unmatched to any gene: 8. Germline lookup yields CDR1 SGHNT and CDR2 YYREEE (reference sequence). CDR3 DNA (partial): TGTGCCAGCAGCCCCTCGGACAGGGTAGATGAAAAA. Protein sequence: CASSPSDRVDEK. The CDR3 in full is CASSPSDRVDEKLFF.

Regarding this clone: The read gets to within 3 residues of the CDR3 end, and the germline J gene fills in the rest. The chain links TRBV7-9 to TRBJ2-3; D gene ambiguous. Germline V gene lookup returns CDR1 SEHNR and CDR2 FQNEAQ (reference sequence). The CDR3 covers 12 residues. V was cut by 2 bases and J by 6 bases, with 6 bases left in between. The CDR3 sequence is CASSLKSDTQYF. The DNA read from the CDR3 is TGTGCCAGCAGCTTAAAGAGCGATACG.

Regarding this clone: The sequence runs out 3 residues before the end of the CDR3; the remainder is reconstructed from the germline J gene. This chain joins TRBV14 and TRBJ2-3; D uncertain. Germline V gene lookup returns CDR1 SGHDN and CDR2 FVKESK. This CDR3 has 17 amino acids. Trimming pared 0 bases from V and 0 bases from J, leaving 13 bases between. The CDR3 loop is CASSQELLGVSTDTQYF. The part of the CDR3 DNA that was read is TGTGCCAGCAGCCAAGAGTTATTGGGCGTGAGCACAGATACG.

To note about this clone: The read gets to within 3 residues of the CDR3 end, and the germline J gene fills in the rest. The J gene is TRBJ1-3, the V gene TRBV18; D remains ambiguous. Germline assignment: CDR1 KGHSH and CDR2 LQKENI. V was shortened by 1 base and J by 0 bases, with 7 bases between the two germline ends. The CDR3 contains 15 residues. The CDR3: CASSPQSNSGNTIYF. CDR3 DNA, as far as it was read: TGTGCCAGCTCACCACAGAGCAACTCTGGAAACACC.

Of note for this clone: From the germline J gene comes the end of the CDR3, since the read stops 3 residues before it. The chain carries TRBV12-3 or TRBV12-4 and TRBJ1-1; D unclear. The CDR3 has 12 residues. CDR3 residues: CASSPGRPEAFF. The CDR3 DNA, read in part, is TGTGCCAGCAGCCCGGGGAGGCCAGAA.

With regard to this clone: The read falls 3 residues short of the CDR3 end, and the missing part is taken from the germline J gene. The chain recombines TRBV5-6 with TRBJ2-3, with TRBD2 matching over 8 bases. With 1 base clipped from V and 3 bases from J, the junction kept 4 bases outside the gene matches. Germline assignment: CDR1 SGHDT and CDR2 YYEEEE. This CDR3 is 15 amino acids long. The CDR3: CASSLFSSGTDTQYF. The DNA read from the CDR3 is TGTGCCAGCAGCTTGTTTTCTAGCGGGACAGATACG.

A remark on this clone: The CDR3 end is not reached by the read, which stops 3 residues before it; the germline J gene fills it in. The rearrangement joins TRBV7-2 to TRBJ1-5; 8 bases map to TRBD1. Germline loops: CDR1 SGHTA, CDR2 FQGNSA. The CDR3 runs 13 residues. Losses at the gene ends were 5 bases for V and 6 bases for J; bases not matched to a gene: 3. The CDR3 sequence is CASSPQGGQPQHF. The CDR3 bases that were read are TGTGCCAGCAGCCCACAGGGGGGTCAGCCC.

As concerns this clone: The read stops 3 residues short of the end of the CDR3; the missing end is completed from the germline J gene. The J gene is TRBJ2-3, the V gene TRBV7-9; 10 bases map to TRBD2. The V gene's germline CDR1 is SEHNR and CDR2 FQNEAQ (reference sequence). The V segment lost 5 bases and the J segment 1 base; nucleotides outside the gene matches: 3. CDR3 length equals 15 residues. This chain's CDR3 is CASSLGTSGTDTQYF. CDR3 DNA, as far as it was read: TGTGCCAGCAGCCTCGGGACTAGCGGCACAGATACG. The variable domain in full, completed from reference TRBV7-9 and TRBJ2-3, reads DTGVSQNPRHKITKRGQNVTFRCDPISEHNRLYWYRQTLGQGPEFLTYFQNEAQLEKSRLLSDRFSAERPKGSFSTLEIQRTEQGDSAMYLCASSLGTSGTDTQYFGPGTRLTVL.

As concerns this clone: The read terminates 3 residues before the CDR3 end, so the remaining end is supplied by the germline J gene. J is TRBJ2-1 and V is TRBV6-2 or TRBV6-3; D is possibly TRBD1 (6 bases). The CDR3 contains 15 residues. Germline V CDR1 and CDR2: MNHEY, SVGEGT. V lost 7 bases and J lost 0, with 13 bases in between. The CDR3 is CASNPRGSSYNEQFF. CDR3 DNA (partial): TGTGCCAGCAACCCCAGGGGAAGCTCCTACAATGAG.

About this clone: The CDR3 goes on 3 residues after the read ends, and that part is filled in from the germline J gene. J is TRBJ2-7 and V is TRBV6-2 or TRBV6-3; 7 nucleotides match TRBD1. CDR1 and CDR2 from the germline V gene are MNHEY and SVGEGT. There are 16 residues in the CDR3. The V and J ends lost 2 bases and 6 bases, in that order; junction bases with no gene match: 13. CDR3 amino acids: CASSYPLTGLPIEQYF. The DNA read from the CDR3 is TGTGCCAGCAGTTACCCGCTGACAGGGCTCCCCATCGAG.

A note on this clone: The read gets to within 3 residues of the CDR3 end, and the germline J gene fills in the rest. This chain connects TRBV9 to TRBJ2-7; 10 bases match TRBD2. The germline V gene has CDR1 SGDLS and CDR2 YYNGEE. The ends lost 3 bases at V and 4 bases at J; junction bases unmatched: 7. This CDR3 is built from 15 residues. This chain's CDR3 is CASSAQLAGLYEQYF. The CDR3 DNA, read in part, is TGTGCCAGCAGCGCTCAACTAGCGGGACTTTACGAG.

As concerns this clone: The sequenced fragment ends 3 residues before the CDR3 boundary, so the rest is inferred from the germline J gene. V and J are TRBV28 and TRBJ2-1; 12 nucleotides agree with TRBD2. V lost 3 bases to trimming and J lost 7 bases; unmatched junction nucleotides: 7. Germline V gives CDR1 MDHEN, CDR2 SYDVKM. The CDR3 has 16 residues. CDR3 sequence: CASSFRLAGVLNEQFF. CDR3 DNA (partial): TGTGCCAGCAGTTTCAGACTAGCGGGAGTCTTAAATGAG. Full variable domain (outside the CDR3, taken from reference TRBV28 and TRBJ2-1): DVKVTQSSRYLVKRTGEKVFLECVQDMDHENMFWYRQDPGLGLRLIYFSYDVKMKEKGDIPEGYSVSREKKERFSLILESASTNQTSMYLCASSFRLAGVLNEQFFGPGTRLTVL.

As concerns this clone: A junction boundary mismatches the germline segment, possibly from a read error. Partial CDR3 DNA: TGCGCCAGCAGCCCTCAGCGGGATGAATCAGATACG. This translates into CASSPQRDESDT. The entire CDR3 is CASSPQRDESDTQYF. The chain links TRBV4-2 to TRBJ2-3; 7 positions match TRBD2. The read ends 3 residues before the CDR3 terminus; that terminus is restored from the germline J gene. The CDR3 extends over 15 amino acids. The V gene's germline CDR1 is LGHNA and CDR2 YNFKEQ.

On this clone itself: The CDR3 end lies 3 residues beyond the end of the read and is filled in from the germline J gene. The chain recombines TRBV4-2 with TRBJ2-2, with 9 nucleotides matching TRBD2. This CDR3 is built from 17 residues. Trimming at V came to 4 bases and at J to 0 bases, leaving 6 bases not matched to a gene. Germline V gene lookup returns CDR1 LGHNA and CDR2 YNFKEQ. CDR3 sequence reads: CASSPRGGRANTGELFF. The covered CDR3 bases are TGTGCCAGCAGCCCGCGGGGCGGGAGGGCGAACACCGGGGAG.

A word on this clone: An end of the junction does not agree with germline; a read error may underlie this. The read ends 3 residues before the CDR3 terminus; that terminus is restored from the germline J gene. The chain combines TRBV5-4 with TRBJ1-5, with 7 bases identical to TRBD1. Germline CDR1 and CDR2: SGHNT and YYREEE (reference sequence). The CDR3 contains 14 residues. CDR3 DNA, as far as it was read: TGTGCCAGCAGCTTGGGAGGGGGCAACCAGCCC. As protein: CASSLGGGNQP. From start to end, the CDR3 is CASSLGGGNQPQHF. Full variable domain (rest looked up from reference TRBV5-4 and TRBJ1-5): ETGVTQSPTHLIKTRGQQVTLRCSSQSGHNTVSWYQQALGQGPQFIFQYYREEENGRGNFPPRFSGLQFPNYSSELNVNALELDDSALYLCASSLGGGNQPQHFGDGTRLSIL.

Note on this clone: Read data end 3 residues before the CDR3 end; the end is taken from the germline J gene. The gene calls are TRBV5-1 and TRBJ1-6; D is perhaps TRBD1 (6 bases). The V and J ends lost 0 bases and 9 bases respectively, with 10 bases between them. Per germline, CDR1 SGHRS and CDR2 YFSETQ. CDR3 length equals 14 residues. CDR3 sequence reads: CASSLEGVGSPLHF. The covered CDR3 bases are TGCGCCAGCAGCTTGGAGGGGGTTGGTTCACCC.

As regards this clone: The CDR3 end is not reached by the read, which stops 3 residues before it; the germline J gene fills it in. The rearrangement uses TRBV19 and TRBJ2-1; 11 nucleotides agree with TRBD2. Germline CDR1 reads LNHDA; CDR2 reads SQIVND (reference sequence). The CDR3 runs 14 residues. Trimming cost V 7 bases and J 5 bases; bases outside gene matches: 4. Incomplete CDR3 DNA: TGTGCCAGTAATAGCGGGAGGGTAGACAATGAG. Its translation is CASNSGRVDNE. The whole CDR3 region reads CASNSGRVDNEQFF.

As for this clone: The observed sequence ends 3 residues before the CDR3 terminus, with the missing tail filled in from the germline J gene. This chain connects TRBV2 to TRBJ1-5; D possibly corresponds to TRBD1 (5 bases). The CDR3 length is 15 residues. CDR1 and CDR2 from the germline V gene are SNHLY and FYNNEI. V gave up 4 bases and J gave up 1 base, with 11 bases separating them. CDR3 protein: CASSGESGSNQPQHF. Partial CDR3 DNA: TGTGCCAGCAGTGGAGAGTCAGGGAGCAATCAGCCC.

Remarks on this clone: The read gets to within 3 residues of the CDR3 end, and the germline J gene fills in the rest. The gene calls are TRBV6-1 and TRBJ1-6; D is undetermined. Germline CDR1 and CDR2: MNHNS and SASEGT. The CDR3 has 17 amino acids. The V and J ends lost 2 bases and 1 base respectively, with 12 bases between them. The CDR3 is CASSESRVRSYNSPLHF. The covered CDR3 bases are TGTGCCAGCAGTGAAAGTAGGGTCAGGTCCTATAATTCACCC.

CDR3 protein: CASSIDSESDIQYF. CDR3 DNA (partial): TGTGCCAGTAGTATCGACAGTGAGAGCGACATT. The rearrangement uses TRBV19 and TRBJ2-4, with D perhaps TRBD1 (5 bases). The CDR3 end lies 3 residues beyond the end of the read and is filled in from the germline J gene. The CDR3 runs to 14 residues. Trimming took off 3 bases at V and 8 bases at J, with 14 bases between the two ends. Looked up from germline, CDR1 is LNHDA and CDR2 is SQIVND (reference sequence). The full variable domain, in which reference TRBV19 and TRBJ2-4 provide the parts outside the CDR3, is DGGITQSPKYLFRKEGQNVTLSCEQNLNHDAMYWYRQDPGQGLRLIYYSQIVNDFQKGDIAEGYSVSREKKESFPLTVTSAQKNPTAFYLCASSIDSESDIQYFGAGTRLSVL.

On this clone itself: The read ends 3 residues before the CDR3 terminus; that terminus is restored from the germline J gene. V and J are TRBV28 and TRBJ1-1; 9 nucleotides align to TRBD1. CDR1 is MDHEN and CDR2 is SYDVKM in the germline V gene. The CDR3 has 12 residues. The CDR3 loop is CASSFRTGAAFF. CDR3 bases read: TGTGCCAGCAGTTTTCGGACAGGGGCA.

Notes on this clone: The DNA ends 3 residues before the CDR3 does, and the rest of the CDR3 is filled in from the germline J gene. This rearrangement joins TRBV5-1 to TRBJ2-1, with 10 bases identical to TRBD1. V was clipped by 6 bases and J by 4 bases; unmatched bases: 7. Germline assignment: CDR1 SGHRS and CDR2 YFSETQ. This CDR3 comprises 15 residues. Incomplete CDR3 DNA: TGCGCCAGCAACCCCCGGGACAGGGGTTACAATGAG. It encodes CASNPRDRGYNE. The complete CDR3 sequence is CASNPRDRGYNEQFF.

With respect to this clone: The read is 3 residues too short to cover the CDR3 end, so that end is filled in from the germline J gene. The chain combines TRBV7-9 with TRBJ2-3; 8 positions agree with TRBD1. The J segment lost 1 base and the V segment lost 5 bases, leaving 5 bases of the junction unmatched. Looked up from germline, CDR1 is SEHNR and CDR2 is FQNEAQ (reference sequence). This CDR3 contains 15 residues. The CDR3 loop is CASSPGQGGTDTQYF. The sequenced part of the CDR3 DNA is TGTGCCAGCAGCCCAGGACAGGGAGGCACAGATACG.

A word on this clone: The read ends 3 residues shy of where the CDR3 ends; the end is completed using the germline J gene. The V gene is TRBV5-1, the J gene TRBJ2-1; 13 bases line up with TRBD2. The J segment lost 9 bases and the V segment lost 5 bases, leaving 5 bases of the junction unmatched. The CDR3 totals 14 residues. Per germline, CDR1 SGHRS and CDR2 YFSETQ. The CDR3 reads CASSNTSGRGEQFF. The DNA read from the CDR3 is TGCGCCAGCAGTAATACTAGCGGGAGGGGTGAG.